This T cell receptor beta chain was obtained from a study of control samples from healthy donors and cancer patients. The data were produced by immunoSEQ multiplex PCR, yet TCRdb's version contains in-frame clones alone and is incomplete. The data hold about 170,000 clones, with around nine tenths observed a single time. The germline V gene encodes CDR1 SGDLS and CDR2 YYNGEE. With 3 bases removed from V and 2 bases from J, the gap between germline ends came to 17 bases. The CDR3 sequence is 16 residues long. Sequencing was performed on blood. V and J are TRBV9 and TRBJ1-2; D remains ambiguous. This TCR came from a woman aged 25 to 39 in good health. CDR3 residues: CASSARATIINYGYTF. The CDR3 DNA sequence: TGTGCCAGCAGCGCCCGGGCCACGATTATAAACTATGGCTACACCTTC.